This TCR beta chain emerged from a study of blood T cell repertoires in COVID-19. CDR1 is SGHRS, CDR2 YFSETQ, per germline. The CDR3 is 16 residues long. Trimming cost V 1 base and J 1 base; bases outside gene matches: 5. Assay used: immunoSEQ multiplex PCR; TCRdb lists only in-frame clones, some missing. This table holds 200,000 or so clones, around 87% found once. The chain joins TRBV5-1 to TRBJ1-5; TRBD1 matches 7 bases. The sequence derives from a man aged 55 to 70 with acute or convalescent COVID-19. The sequencing input was peripheral blood. CDR3 sequence (DNA): TGCGCCAGCAGCTTGAGGGCAGGGGGGAGCAATCAGCCCCAGCATTTT. As protein: CASSLRAGGSNQPQHF.